The T cell receptor beta chain under discussion was sequenced for a study of human T cells and chemical hapten exposure. Study summary: It was small differences in pooled library volume that mainly caused per-sample TCR yields to vary.

This CDR3 has 14 residues. CDR1 and CDR2 (germline): MGHRA, YSYEKL. The ends were cut back, 0 bases at V and 10 bases at J, with 13 bases in the middle. TCRdb re-called the RACE reads through MiXCR, storing one row per CDR3 protein. The data show about 110,000 distinct CDR3 sequences, approximately 8.8% seen once. Time point in this sample: patch test 2, 6 weeks after DPC sensitization. Regarding treatment: therapeutic diphenylcyclopropenone sensitization with weekly scalp DPC. This chain connects TRBV4-1 to TRBJ2-1; D possibly uses TRBD1 or TRBD2 (5 bases each). The receptor was isolated from a woman in her thirties or forties with alopecia areata. Some clones in this sample may be carry-over from other donors' samples. This material consisted of whole blood, taken in connection with sensitization to the hapten diphenylcyclopropenone (DPC). The CDR3 coding sequence is TGCGCCAGCAGCCAAGAGATGCAATGGGGGGAGCAGTTCTTC. As protein: CASSQEMQWGEQFF.